The rows below give T cell receptor beta chains drawn from one sample of a study of CD8 T cell repertoires and HIV-1 epitope variants. Data came from immunoSEQ multiplex PCR; TCRdb stores just in-frame clones and leaves some out. The table shows more than 4,000 clones, with 66% occurring only once. These receptors' antigens are unknown. The sequenced sample consisted of cultured CD8+ T cells derived from PBMCs. The receptors originated from a male donor with HIV. The CDR3 runs from the conserved cysteine through the conserved F or W. Each record gives: D gene, J gene, clone size, V gene, CDR3 DNA, CDR3 protein. D genes are given only for firm matches. The listing skips clone size in some rows; elsewhere it reads once, few, many or a size class.

.,TRBJ2-7,.,TRBV28,TGTGCCAGCAGTTTTACCGGGACCTACGAGCAGTACTTC,CASSFTGTYEQYF
.,TRBJ2-3,.,TRBV11-2,TGTGCCAGCAGTCGCGGGAACCCACGCACAGATACGCAGTATTTT,CASSRGNPRTDTQYF
.,TRBJ1-5,few,TRBV30,TGTGCCTGGAGTTCTGGTACAGACGCTGACTTCTATCAGCCCCAGCATTTT,CAWSSGTDADFYQPQHF
.,TRBJ1-2,.,TRBV7-9,TGTGCCAGCAGCTTAGTTGGACAAACAAACTATGGCTACACCTTC,CASSLVGQTNYGYTF
TRBD1,TRBJ1-1,once,TRBV4-1,TGCGCCAGCAGCCAAGGAGGGGCAGGGGGGAACACTGAAGCTTTCTTT,CASSQGGAGGNTEAFF
.,TRBJ1-2,.,TRBV9,TGTGCCAGCAGCGTAGCTGCTCTAGACTATGGCTACACCTTC,CASSVAALDYGYTF
.,TRBJ2-1,.,TRBV27,TGTGCCAGCAGTTTGGACACCTACTACAATGAGCAGTTCTTC,CASSLDTYYNEQFF
TRBD2,TRBJ2-1,.,TRBV5-4,TGTGCCAGCACCTTAGGGACTAGCAATGAGCAGTTCTTC,CASTLGTSNEQFF
.,TRBJ1-1,.,TRBV19,TGTGCCAGTAGTACCTTGGGGGTAAGCACTGAAGCTTTCTTT,CASSTLGVSTEAFF
TRBD2,TRBJ2-2,.,TRBV27,TGTGCCAGCAGTTCCGCCCGACTAGCGGGATTGACCGGGGAGCTGTTTTTT,CASSSARLAGLTGELFF
.,TRBJ2-7,.,TRBV9,TGTGCCAGCAGCGAGACGGGGGACGGCACCTACGAGCAGTACTTC,CASSETGDGTYEQYF
.,TRBJ2-7,.,TRBV4-3,TGCGCCAGCAGCCAAGATAGAACGCCCGCGTACGAGCAGTACTTC,CASSQDRTPAYEQYF
.,TRBJ2-1,few,TRBV5-4,TGTGCCAGCAGCTTGATGGTTGACAATGAGCAGTTCTTC,CASSLMVDNEQFF
.,TRBJ2-7,.,TRBV9,TGTGCCAGCAGCGTAGAAGGGTCCTACGAGCAGTACTTC,CASSVEGSYEQYF
.,TRBJ1-4,.,TRBV14,TGTGCCAGCAGCCAACATGCGGGAATGGGGGAAAAACTGTTTTTT,CASSQHAGMGEKLFF
.,TRBJ2-2,few,TRBV4-3,TGCGCCAGCAGCCAAGTCCCCTTCCGAGGGGGAGCCGGGGAGCTGTTTTTT,CASSQVPFRGGAGELFF
TRBD1,TRBJ2-7,.,TRBV5-4,TGTGCCAGCAGCCAAACAGGGGTCAACGAGCAGTACTTC,CASSQTGVNEQYF
TRBD1,TRBJ2-1,few,TRBV7-6,TGTGCCAGCAGCTCGACTAGACAGGGGGCATTAAATGAGCAGTTCTTC,CASSSTRQGALNEQFF
TRBD1,TRBJ1-2,.,TRBV27,TGTGCCAGCAGTGCGACAGGGGGCTTTGGCGGCTACACCTTC,CASSATGGFGGYTF
TRBD1,TRBJ2-7,.,TRBV27,TGTGCCAGCAGTTCACCGGGACAGGTAAACTACGAGCAGTACTTC,CASSSPGQVNYEQYF
.,TRBJ2-5,.,TRBV2,TGTGCCAGCAGTGAAGCGCACGGTGAGACCCAGTACTTC,CASSEAHGETQYF
TRBD1,TRBJ1-1,.,TRBV15,TGTGCCACCAGCGCACACCCGACAGGGCCTGAAGCTTTCTTT,CATSAHPTGPEAFF
TRBD2,TRBJ2-1,few,TRBV9,TGTGCCAGCAGCGTAGGGACTAGCCATGACAATGAGCAGTTCTTC,CASSVGTSHDNEQFF
.,TRBJ1-2,.,TRBV7-2,TGCGCCAGCAGCCAAGATCCCCCAGACTTGGACTATGGCTACACCTTC,CASSQDPPDLDYGYTF
TRBD2,TRBJ2-2,once,TRBV11-2,TGTGCCAGCAGCCCCCTAGCGGGAGTATCCGGGGAGCTGTTTTTT,CASSPLAGVSGELFF
.,TRBJ1-1,.,TRBV29-1,TGCAGCGTAGGACGTCCCGGGAACACTGAAGCTTTCTTT,CSVGRPGNTEAFF
TRBD2,TRBJ2-1,.,TRBV9,TGTGCCAGCAGCGGTAGTCCCTTCCCGACTAGCGGGGGGCCTTGGTCCTACAATGAGCAGTTCTTC,CASSGSPFPTSGGPWSYNEQFF
.,TRBJ2-2,few,TRBV9,TGTGCCAGCAGCGTAGGGGGAGGGGAGCTGTTTTTT,CASSVGGGELFF
.,TRBJ2-3,.,TRBV9,TGTGCCAGCAGCGTATTTGGGGCGGCAGATACGCAGTATTTT,CASSVFGAADTQYF
.,TRBJ1-2,.,TRBV28,TGTGCCAGCAGTCCGGAGGTCGGCAGTAACTATGGCTACACCTTC,CASSPEVGSNYGYTF
.,TRBJ1-2,.,TRBV9,TGTGCCAGCAGCGCGCCTCAAGGTGGCTACACCTTC,CASSAPQGGYTF
TRBD1,TRBJ2-2,.,TRBV6-5,TGTGCCAGCAGTTACTTGACAGGGGTCGGGGAGCTGTTTTTT,CASSYLTGVGELFF
.,TRBJ1-2,.,TRBV28,TGTGCCAGCAGTTTAGGGGGGATGTTTAGCTATGGCTACACCTTC,CASSLGGMFSYGYTF
TRBD1,TRBJ2-2,.,TRBV7-8,TGTGCCAGCTCTATTTCCAGGACAGGGGTTAACACCGGGGAGCTGTTTTTT,CASSISRTGVNTGELFF
TRBD2,TRBJ2-7,once,TRBV19,TGTGCCAGTAGTTCACTAGCGGGAGGAAACGAGCAGTACTTC,CASSSLAGGNEQYF
TRBD2,TRBJ2-6,once,TRBV5-4,TGTGCCAGCAGCTGGTCGGGACTAGAGGTTGCTGGGGCCAACGTCCTGACTTTC,CASSWSGLEVAGANVLTF
TRBD1,TRBJ1-1,.,TRBV13,TGTGCCAGCAGCCATGGGACAGGGGCTGGGAACACTGAAGCTTTCTTT,CASSHGTGAGNTEAFF
.,TRBJ2-1,.,TRBV10-1,TGCGCCAGCAGTGAGTCGGGGGGCCATGAGCAGTTCTTC,CASSESGGHEQFF
TRBD1,TRBJ2-7,.,TRBV7-9,TGTGCCAGCAGCGACGGACAGGGGCTAAGGTACGAGCAGTACTTC,CASSDGQGLRYEQYF
.,TRBJ1-2,.,TRBV13,TGTGCCAGCAGCTTGGGCAGGGACTATGGCTACACCTTC,CASSLGRDYGYTF
.,TRBJ2-7,.,TRBV28,TGTGCCAGCAGTTTGAAGGGGAGCTACGAGCAGTACTTC,CASSLKGSYEQYF
.,TRBJ1-5,.,TRBV15,TGTGCCACCAGCAGAGATAGAAGGGGCAATCAGCCCCAGCATTTT,CATSRDRRGNQPQHF
.,TRBJ2-1,.,TRBV25-1,TGTGCCAGCAGTGAGGAGACTATCAATGAGCAGTTCTTC,CASSEETINEQFF
TRBD1,TRBJ1-1,.,TRBV5-4,TGTGCCAGCAGCTTGGGTCGGGGGGACAGGGTCACTGAAGCTTTCTTT,CASSLGRGDRVTEAFF
.,TRBJ1-4,.,TRBV28,TGTGCCAGCACCGCCTCCGACAGACGCAGAAAACTGTTTTTT,CASTASDRRRKLFF